Presented here are 20 T cell receptor beta chains from one specimen sequenced in a study of blood T cell repertoires in COVID-19. Data came from immunoSEQ multiplex PCR; TCRdb stores just in-frame clones and leaves some out. The table includes roughly 21,000 clones, roughly 85% detected once. Sequenced: peripheral blood. The receptors shown here come from a human donor in a cohort sampled during active COVID-19.

V and J are TRBV5-1 and TRBJ2-7; 7 nucleotides agree with TRBD1. Germline V gene lookup returns CDR1 SGHRS and CDR2 YFSETQ. The CDR3 sequence is 14 residues long. V shed 5 bases and J 3 bases; nucleotides not matched to a gene: 8. DNA of the CDR3: TGCGCCAGCAGATTCCAGGGGGACCGCTACGAGCAGTACTTC. Translated, it gives CASRFQGDRYEQYF.

V gene TRBV2 combines with J gene TRBJ2-7; 7 positions match TRBD2. Germline loops: CDR1 SNHLY, CDR2 FYNNEI. The CDR3 has 16 amino acids. After removal of 5 bases from V and 2 bases from J, the junction contained 12 bases not matched to a gene. This CDR3 reads CASSIPLAGSPYEQYF. The CDR3 coding sequence is TGTGCCAGCAGTATCCCTTTAGCGGGTTCCCCCTACGAGCAGTACTTC.

The rearrangement joins TRBV12-3 or TRBV12-4 to TRBJ1-1; D gene unclear. Trimming left V 8 bases short and J 0 bases short, with 7 bases between. This CDR3 is 12 amino acids long. The CDR3 protein is CASGRVNTEAFF. The CDR3 DNA sequence: TGTGCCAGCGGTCGGGTGAACACTGAAGCTTTCTTT.

CDR3 loop: CASSYLRQDSGNTIYF. The CDR3 DNA reads TGTGCCAGCAGTTACTTGCGTCAGGACTCTGGAAACACCATATATTTT. The chain employs TRBV6-5 and TRBJ1-3, with D unresolved. The CDR3 consists of 16 residues. Germline V gene data show CDR1 as MNHEY and CDR2 as SVGAGI. V was pared by 1 base and J by 0 bases, with 10 bases between.

This clone was seen only once. CDR3: CASSFDRLGEQFF. The CDR3 coding sequence is TGTGCCAGCAGCTTCGACAGGTTGGGTGAGCAGTTCTTC. The chain links TRBV7-2 to TRBJ2-1, with D maybe TRBD1 (6 bases). Trimming took 3 bases from V and 9 from J, leaving 12 bases between them. Germline values: CDR1 SGHTA, CDR2 FQGNSA. This CDR3 has 13 amino acids.

This chain links TRBV4-1 with TRBJ2-7, with 7 nucleotides matching TRBD1. Germline V gene lookup returns CDR1 MGHRA and CDR2 YSYEKL. V gave up 3 bases and J gave up 6 bases; unmatched junction bases: 8. The CDR3 runs 14 residues. CDR3 region: CASSQVDRVAEQYF. As DNA, the CDR3 is TGCGCCAGCAGCCAGGTTGACAGGGTGGCCGAGCAGTACTTC.

This clone was detected a few times. The chain employs TRBV29-1 and TRBJ1-1; 9 nucleotides agree with TRBD1. The CDR3 has 14 amino acids. V gave up 7 bases and J gave up 3 bases; unmatched junction bases: 9. Germline V gene data show CDR1 as SQVTM and CDR2 as ANQGSEA. The CDR3 coding sequence is TGCAGCGGGTACAGGGGGCGCTGGGACACTGAAGCTTTCTTT. It yields the protein CSGYRGRWDTEAFF.

The CDR3 region has the DNA TGTGCCAGTAGTATAGAGGCAGGGTCGTCTGGAAACACCATATATTTT. Amino acids: CASSIEAGSSGNTIYF. The gene calls are TRBV19 and TRBJ1-3, with D possibly matching TRBD1 (5 bases). Germline V gives CDR1 LNHDA, CDR2 SQIVND (reference sequence). Between the trimmed V and J ends, which lost 0 bases and 1 base, there was a span of 10 bases. The CDR3 loop spans 16 amino acids.

The chain employs TRBV7-2 and TRBJ1-1; D possibly corresponds to TRBD1 (5 bases). Germline V lookup: CDR1 SGHTA, CDR2 FQGNSA. CDR3 length: 16 amino acids. V lost 4 bases, J lost 4 bases, and 19 bases lay in between. CDR3 sequence: CASSSLGLITFTEAFF. The CDR3 nucleotides read TGTGCCAGCAGCTCCCTGGGACTCATAACGTTCACTGAAGCTTTCTTT.

This chain's CDR3 is CASSSGTGSGNEQFF. CDR3 nucleotides: TGTGCCAGCAGCTCCGGGACAGGGTCGGGCAATGAGCAGTTCTTC. V usage is TRBV11-3 and J usage is TRBJ2-1, with 9 bases that match TRBD1. Losses at the gene ends were 4 bases for V and 6 bases for J; bases not matched to a gene: 7. Germline V gene data show CDR1 as SGHNT and CDR2 as YENEEA. The CDR3 consists of 15 residues.

This chain joins TRBV18 and TRBJ2-2, with 9 bases that match TRBD2. The CDR3 contains 15 residues. V dropped 3 bases and J dropped 3; count of bases not matched to a gene: 2. CDR1 and CDR2 from the germline V gene are KGHSH and LQKENI. The CDR3 DNA follows: TGTGCCAGCTCACCGGGACTAGCCCACACCGGGGAGCTGTTTTTT. Encoded protein: CASSPGLAHTGELFF.

This rearrangement joins TRBV21-1 to TRBJ1-2; the table's D call, TRBD1, was not checked against the DNA. TRBV21-1 is given as a pseudogene. The CDR3 spans 10 residues. The CDR3 is CASRGSGYTF. CDR3 in DNA: TGTGCCTCCAGGGGATCTGGCTACACCTTC.

This sequence joins TRBV18 and TRBJ1-1; D is unresolved. CDR3 length: 13 amino acids. V lost 1 base to trimming and J lost 3 bases, with 6 bases between them. Germline V gene data show CDR1 as KGHSH and CDR2 as LQKENI. CDR3 protein: CASSPLQDTEAFF. The CDR3 DNA reads as TGTGCCAGCTCACCACTTCAGGACACTGAAGCTTTCTTT.

This clone was picked up one time. The V gene is TRBV5-1, the J gene TRBJ1-1; 7 bases fit TRBD1. The CDR3 is made up of 14 amino acids. The germline CDR1 and CDR2 sequences are SGHRS and YFSETQ. J was trimmed by 7 bases and V by 4 bases; bases with no gene match: 10. CDR3 protein: CASSPKGQRNEAFF. The DNA for the CDR3 is TGCGCCAGCAGCCCAAAGGGACAGAGAAATGAAGCTTTCTTT.

The V call is TRBV19, the J call TRBJ1-1, with D possibly TRBD1 on 6 matching bases. V lost 6 bases to trimming and J lost 2 bases, with 13 bases between them. Germline lookup yields CDR1 LNHDA and CDR2 SQIVND (reference sequence). The length of the CDR3 is 14 residues. The CDR3 here is CASRVQGRNTEAFF. The CDR3 DNA reads as TGTGCCAGTAGGGTACAGGGCCGTAACACTGAAGCTTTCTTT. The variable domain in full, completed from reference TRBV19 and TRBJ1-1, reads DGGITQSPKYLFRKEGQNVTLSCEQNLNHDAMYWYRQDPGQGLRLIYYSQIVNDFQKGDIAEGYSVSREKKESFPLTVTSAQKNPTAFYLCASRVQGRNTEAFFGQGTRLTVV.

This chain joins TRBV18 and TRBJ2-5; maybe TRBD1 (6 bases). Germline assignment: CDR1 KGHSH and CDR2 LQKENI. V was cut by 0 bases and J by 5 bases, with 13 bases left in between. This CDR3 is built from 15 residues. The CDR3 reads CASSPPGAGVETQYF. The CDR3 DNA reads TGTGCCAGCTCACCACCGGGGGCAGGGGTTGAGACCCAGTACTTC.

The chain recombines TRBV4-2 with TRBJ2-5; 9 bases line up with TRBD2. In germline, CDR1 is LGHNA, CDR2 YNFKEQ. The CDR3 sequence is 18 residues long. Trimming at V came to 0 bases and at J to 5 bases, leaving 13 bases not matched to a gene. The DNA of the CDR3 is TGTGCCAGCAGCCAAGATGATCTGCGGGGGGGCCGCGGGGAGACCCAGTACTTC. It is translated as CASSQDDLRGGRGETQYF.

The chain recombines TRBV11-2 with TRBJ1-4, with D possibly TRBD1 on 6 matching bases. Germline V gene data show CDR1 as SGHAT and CDR2 as FQNNGV. The V gene lost 3 bases and the J gene lost 10 bases, with 18 bases spanning the gap. The CDR3 is made up of 15 amino acids. The chain's CDR3 is CASSFSGRGDGKLFF. DNA for the CDR3: TGTGCCAGCAGCTTCTCGGGCAGGGGAGATGGAAAACTGTTTTTT.

This chain uses TRBV7-2 with TRBJ2-2; tentative D call: TRBD2 (6 bases). CDR1 is SGHTA and CDR2 is FQGNSA in the germline V gene. V dropped 0 bases and J dropped 6 bases, with 11 bases sitting between them. CDR3 length: 15 residues. The CDR3 nucleotides are TGTGCCAGCAGCTTAGCGACTAGTCGGCCCGGGGAGCTGTTTTTT. It is translated as CASSLATSRPGELFF.

The rearrangement joins TRBV5-4 to TRBJ2-7; no firm D call. Germline CDR1 is SGHNT and CDR2 is YYREEE (reference sequence). The CDR3 covers 15 residues. V lost 4 bases, J lost 0 bases, and 14 bases lay in between. The CDR3 nucleotides are TGTGCCAGCAGCCGAGGTCTCTCCAGCTCCTACGAGCAGTACTTC. This codes for CASSRGLSSSYEQYF.